This TCR beta chain was found in a study of lymphopenia after photon versus proton radiotherapy. Profiling relied on immunoSEQ multiplex PCR, and the TCRdb table lists in-frame clones only, not all of them. This sample carries tens of thousands of clones, about 83% of them seen once, and the ten largest clones take about 1.3%. Trimming stripped 6 bases from V and 4 bases from J, with 20 bases between. Germline CDR1 MNHEY, CDR2 SMNVEV (reference sequence). The CDR3 is 16 amino acids. By its share, this clone is medium-sized. The sample here was peripheral blood, taken from a patient treated with proton-based radiotherapy. This TCR was sampled from a man between 60 and 70 years old with pancreatic cancer. V usage is TRBV27 and J usage is TRBJ2-3; possibly TRBD1 or TRBD2 for D (5 bases each). DNA of the CDR3: TGTGCCAGCAGCCCCCTGAGGGGTGAGGGTCCAGATACGCAGTATTTT. Protein product: CASSPLRGEGPDTQYF.